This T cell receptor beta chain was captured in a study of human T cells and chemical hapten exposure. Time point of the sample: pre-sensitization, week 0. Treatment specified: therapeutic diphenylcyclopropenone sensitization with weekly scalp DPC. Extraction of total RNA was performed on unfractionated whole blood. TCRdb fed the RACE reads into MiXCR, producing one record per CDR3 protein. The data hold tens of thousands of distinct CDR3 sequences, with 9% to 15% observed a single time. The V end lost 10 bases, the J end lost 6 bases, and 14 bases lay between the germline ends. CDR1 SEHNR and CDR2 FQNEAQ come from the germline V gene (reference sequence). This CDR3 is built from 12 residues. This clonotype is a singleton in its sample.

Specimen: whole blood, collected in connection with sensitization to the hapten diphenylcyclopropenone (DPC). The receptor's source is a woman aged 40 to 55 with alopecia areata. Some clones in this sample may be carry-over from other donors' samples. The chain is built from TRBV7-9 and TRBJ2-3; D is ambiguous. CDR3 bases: TGTGCCACACGACTCGCCGGGGATACGCAGTATTTT. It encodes CATRLAGDTQYF.